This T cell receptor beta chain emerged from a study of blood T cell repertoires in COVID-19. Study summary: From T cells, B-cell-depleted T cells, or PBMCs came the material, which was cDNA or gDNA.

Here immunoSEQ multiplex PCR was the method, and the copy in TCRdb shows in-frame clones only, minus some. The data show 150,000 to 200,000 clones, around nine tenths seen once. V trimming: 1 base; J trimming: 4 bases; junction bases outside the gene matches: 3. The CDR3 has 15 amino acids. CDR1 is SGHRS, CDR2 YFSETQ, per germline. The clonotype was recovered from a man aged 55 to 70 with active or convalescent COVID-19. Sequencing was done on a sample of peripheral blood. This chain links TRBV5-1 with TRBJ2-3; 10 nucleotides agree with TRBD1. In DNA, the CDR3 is TGCGCCAGCAGCTTGTGGACAGGGGGTGCAGATACGCAGTATTTT. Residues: CASSLWTGGADTQYF.